This passage covers 24 T cell receptor beta chains from one sample sequenced in a study of blood T cell repertoires in COVID-19 (dated by TCRdb to 2018 to 2020). Library preparation employed the immunoSEQ multiplex PCR assay. This is the immuneACCESS table as TCRdb keeps it, with only in-frame sequences that have V and J called. A part of the clones is gone; compared with another copy, unresolved V genes explain less than half, and the rest is unexplained. In all, the sample holds some 42,000 clones, and roughly 93% of those were seen once. The ten largest clones add up to 8% to 9.5% of the sample. What was sequenced was peripheral blood. The origin of the receptors is a man over 45 with active COVID-19.

The chain employs TRBV5-8 and TRBJ2-1; 9 bases are shared with TRBD2. Germline CDR1 SGHTS, CDR2 YDEGEE. The CDR3 runs to 15 residues. The trim removed 3 bases at V and 9 bases at J, leaving 10 bases unmatched. The chain's CDR3 is CASSSQLAGVGEQFF. The CDR3 region has the DNA TGTGCCAGCAGCTCACAGTTAGCGGGAGTTGGTGAGCAGTTCTTC.

V is TRBV27 and J is TRBJ2-1, with 8 bases lining up with TRBD2. CDR3 length: 16 residues. Looked up from germline, CDR1 is MNHEY and CDR2 is SMNVEV (reference sequence). V dropped 5 bases and J dropped 1; count of bases not matched to a gene: 7. The CDR3: CASSGSGGVSYNEQFF. The CDR3 bases are TGTGCCAGCAGTGGGTCGGGAGGGGTATCCTACAATGAGCAGTTCTTC.

The V gene is TRBV6-2 or TRBV6-3, the J gene TRBJ2-5, with TRBD2 identical over 10 bases. The trim removed 4 bases at V and 5 bases at J, leaving 7 bases unmatched. Germline V gene lookup returns CDR1 MNHEY and CDR2 SVGEGT. The CDR3 loop spans 15 amino acids. This CDR3 is CASSFLAGGLETQYF. CDR3 DNA sequence: TGTGCCAGCAGTTTCTTAGCGGGAGGTCTGGAGACCCAGTACTTC.

The chain links TRBV5-1 to TRBJ2-6; tentatively, D is TRBD2 (5 bases). This CDR3 comprises 15 residues. V was clipped by 3 bases and J by 1 base, with 8 bases between them. Per germline, CDR1 SGHRS and CDR2 YFSETQ. CDR3 amino acids: CASSSRGSGANVLTF. The CDR3 nucleotides are TGCGCCAGCAGCTCCCGGGGTTCTGGGGCCAACGTCCTGACTTTC. Filled out from reference TRBV5-1 and TRBJ2-6, the complete variable domain reads KAGVTQTPRYLIKTRGQQVTLSCSPISGHRSVSWYQQTPGQGLQFLFEYFSETQRNKGNFPGRFSGRQFSNSRSEMNVSTLELGDSALYLCASSSRGSGANVLTFGAGSRLTVL.

This chain joins TRBV12-3 or TRBV12-4 and TRBJ1-2; D is undetermined. CDR3 size: 12 residues. The ends were cut back, 4 bases at V and 1 base at J, with 4 bases in the middle. As DNA, the CDR3 is TGTGCCAGCAGTTCGGTTAACTATGGCTACACCTTC. It translates to CASSSVNYGYTF.

A word on this clone: Sequence at one end of the junction differs from germline and may be a read error. The chain joins TRBV28 to TRBJ1-2, with 9 bases matching TRBD1. The CDR3 sequence is 12 residues long. The germline V gene has CDR1 MDHEN and CDR2 SYDVKM. The CDR3 loop is CAGSRDRVGYTF. The CDR3 DNA reads TGTGCCGGCAGCCGGGACAGGGTCGGCTACACCTTC.

The chain combines TRBV29-1 with TRBJ1-2; D is possibly TRBD1 (6 bases). CDR1 SQVTM and CDR2 ANQGSEA come from the germline V gene. V lost 2 bases and J lost 8, with 9 bases in between. The CDR3 runs to 11 residues. Written as DNA, the CDR3 is TGCAGCGTTGAATGGGGGCGCGGCTACACCTTC. Amino acid sequence: CSVEWGRGYTF.

The genes are TRBV7-9 and TRBJ2-3, with 8 bases fitting TRBD1. The trim removed 2 bases at V and 1 base at J, leaving 2 bases unmatched. This CDR3 contains 15 residues. The V gene's germline CDR1 is SEHNR and CDR2 FQNEAQ (reference sequence). DNA of the CDR3: TGTGCCAGCAGCTTACCGACAGGGGGCACAGATACGCAGTATTTT. It yields the protein CASSLPTGGTDTQYF.

V and J are TRBV6-4 and TRBJ2-1; 7 bases match TRBD1. The J segment lost 5 bases and the V segment lost 5 bases, leaving 6 bases of the junction unmatched. The length of the CDR3 is 14 residues. Germline CDR1 MRHNA, CDR2 SNTAGT. The CDR3 nucleotides read TGTGCCAGCAGTATGACAGGGACAAACAATGAGCAGTTCTTC. Translating gives CASSMTGTNNEQFF.

The chain carries TRBV9 and TRBJ2-2; D is unclear. The CDR3 is 12 amino acids. CDR1 SGDLS and CDR2 YYNGEE come from the germline V gene. Trimming left V 2 bases short and J 5 bases short, with 4 bases between. The CDR3 reads CASSVPTGELFF. CDR3 nucleotides: TGTGCCAGCAGCGTTCCGACCGGGGAGCTGTTTTTT.

This clone came up a few times. The CDR3 DNA follows: TGTGCCAGCAGTGGACTGAATAGCAATCAGCCCCAGCATTTT. Its translation: CASSGLNSNQPQHF. V gene TRBV28 combines with J gene TRBJ1-5; no clear D gene. The germline V and J ends were trimmed by 5 bases and 0 bases, with 8 bases remaining between them. The CDR3 is made up of 14 amino acids. The V gene's germline CDR1 is MDHEN and CDR2 SYDVKM. Together with reference TRBV28 and TRBJ1-5, the CDR3 gives the full variable domain: DVKVTQSSRYLVKRTGEKVFLECVQDMDHENMFWYRQDPGLGLRLIYFSYDVKMKEKGDIPEGYSVSREKKERFSLILESASTNQTSMYLCASSGLNSNQPQHFGDGTRLSIL.

V gene TRBV4-1 combines with J gene TRBJ2-3, with D possibly TRBD2 on 5 matching bases. Germline V gene data show CDR1 as MGHRA and CDR2 as YSYEKL. Trimming took 6 bases from V and 3 from J, leaving 19 bases between them. The CDR3 length is 16 residues. The CDR3 spells CASRRTQREWTDTQYF. CDR3 nucleotide sequence: TGCGCCAGCAGACGAACCCAGAGGGAATGGACAGATACGCAGTATTTT.

The chain employs TRBV6-1 and TRBJ1-5, with D possibly being TRBD1 (5 bases). The CDR3 covers 19 residues. Germline V gene data show CDR1 as MNHNS and CDR2 as SASEGT. Between the trimmed V and J ends, which lost 2 bases and 5 bases, there was a span of 25 bases. The CDR3 DNA reads as TGTGCCAGCAGTGAACAGGGTACCTCGTTCGTGATTGCGGATCAGCCCCAGCATTTT. The encoded protein is CASSEQGTSFVIADQPQHF.

This clone was detected once. The rearrangement links TRBV6-5 to TRBJ2-3, with 8 bases that match TRBD1. CDR1 is MNHEY, CDR2 SVGAGI, per germline. After removal of 10 bases from V and 4 bases from J, the junction contained 10 bases not matched to a gene. The CDR3 contains 14 residues. This CDR3 is CATLRGQGADTQYF. CDR3 DNA sequence: TGTGCCACCCTCAGGGGGCAAGGGGCAGATACGCAGTATTTT.

This chain links TRBV6-5 with TRBJ2-5; D is possibly TRBD1 (6 bases). This CDR3 comprises 12 residues. Trimming pared 7 bases from V and 5 bases from J, leaving 11 bases between. CDR1 is MNHEY, CDR2 SVGAGI, per germline. In DNA, the CDR3 is TGTGCCAGCAACAGGGCAGGGGAGACCCAGTACTTC. This encodes CASNRAGETQYF.

The V gene is TRBV15, the J gene TRBJ1-3; 11 bases align to TRBD1. CDR3 length: 16 residues. Germline trimming cut 2 bases from V and 7 bases from J; bases unmatched to any gene: 7. The germline V gene encodes CDR1 LNHNV and CDR2 YYDKDF (reference sequence). In DNA, the CDR3 is TGTGCCACCAGCAGATACGTCGGACAGGGGGCTAACACCATATATTTT. It codes for CATSRYVGQGANTIYF.

This chain uses TRBV18 with TRBJ1-1; weak D call: TRBD1 (5 bases). CDR1 is KGHSH and CDR2 is LQKENI in the germline V gene. The V end lost 3 bases, the J end lost 1 base, and 9 bases lay between the germline ends. The CDR3 spans 14 residues. The CDR3: CASSPQTENTEAFF. The CDR3 coding sequence is TGTGCCAGCTCACCTCAGACAGAGAACACTGAAGCTTTCTTT.

This clone was recorded once. The J gene is TRBJ2-1, the V gene TRBV11-2; 7 bases match TRBD2. The length of the CDR3 is 17 residues. Germline-derived CDR1 and CDR2 are SGHAT and FQNNGV. V trimming: 5 bases; J trimming: 7 bases; junction bases outside the gene matches: 17. Written as DNA, the CDR3 is TGTGCCAGCAGCCACGACTGGGACGGGAGGATTTGGAATGAGCAGTTCTTC. This codes for CASSHDWDGRIWNEQFF.

The chain has TRBV19 and TRBJ2-1; TRBD2 agrees at 9 bases. This CDR3 has 16 amino acids. CDR1 is LNHDA, CDR2 SQIVND, per germline (reference sequence). The V segment lost 3 bases and the J segment 6 bases; nucleotides outside the gene matches: 9. CDR3 nucleotide sequence: TGTGCCAGTAGTATTGTTAGCGGGAGAAGAGGCAATGAGCAGTTCTTC. Translated, it gives CASSIVSGRRGNEQFF.

Relative to its sample, this clone is medium-sized (0.01 to 0.1%). The gene calls are TRBV4-2 and TRBJ2-4; a possible D gene is TRBD2 (6 bases). Germline CDR1 reads LGHNA; CDR2 reads YNFKEQ. There are 19 residues in the CDR3. The V end lost 4 bases, the J end lost 0 bases, and 22 bases lay between the germline ends. CDR3 amino acids: CASSPGYKILGLAKNIQYF. For the CDR3, the DNA is TGTGCCAGCAGCCCTGGTTATAAGATTTTGGGACTAGCCAAAAACATTCAGTACTTC.

The rearrangement uses TRBV2 and TRBJ1-2; D not resolved. This CDR3 spans 14 amino acids. CDR1 and CDR2 (germline): SNHLY, FYNNEI. V was pared by 5 bases and J by 1 base, with 11 bases between. The CDR3 reads CASSRPGLNYGYTF. CDR3 bases: TGTGCCAGCAGTAGGCCAGGACTTAACTATGGCTACACCTTC.

The chain is built from TRBV4-1 and TRBJ1-1, with 12 bases aligning to TRBD1. Germline V lookup: CDR1 MGHRA, CDR2 YSYEKL. Germline trimming cut 4 bases from V and 4 bases from J; bases unmatched to any gene: 4. This CDR3 is built from 15 residues. CDR3 protein: CASSPGQGATTEAFF. As DNA, the CDR3 is TGCGCCAGCAGCCCGGGACAGGGGGCGACCACTGAAGCTTTCTTT.

This clone has just one count. The chain carries TRBV3-1 (or the pseudogene TRBV3-2) and TRBJ1-2; D is unresolved. The CDR3 spans 15 residues. V was clipped by 5 bases and J by 8 bases, with 21 bases between them. Germline V gene lookup returns CDR1 LGHDT and CDR2 YNNKEL (reference sequence). The CDR3 region is CASSFLTPSVYGYTF. In nucleotides, the CDR3 is TGTGCCAGCAGCTTTCTCACCCCCTCAGTGTACGGCTACACCTTC.

A word on this clone: The junction shows a germline mismatch at one end, possibly a read error. This rearrangement joins TRBV19 to TRBJ2-4; no reliable D call. Germline CDR1 is LNHDA and CDR2 is SQIVND (reference sequence). CDR3 length: 12 residues. Here the CDR3 DNA reads TGTGCCAGTAGTATAGAGTTGACAAGCCCTCGGTTC. Amino acids: CASSIELTSPRF.